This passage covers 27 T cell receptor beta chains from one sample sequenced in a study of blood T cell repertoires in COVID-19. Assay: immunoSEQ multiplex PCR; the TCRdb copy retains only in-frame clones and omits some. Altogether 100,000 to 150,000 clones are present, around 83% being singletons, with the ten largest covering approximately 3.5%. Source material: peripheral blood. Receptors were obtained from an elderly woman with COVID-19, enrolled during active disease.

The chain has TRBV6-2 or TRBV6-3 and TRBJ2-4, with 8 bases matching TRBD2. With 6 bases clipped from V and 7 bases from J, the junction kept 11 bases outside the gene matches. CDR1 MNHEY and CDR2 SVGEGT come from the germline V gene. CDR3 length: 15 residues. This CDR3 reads CASSYAGTRSNIQYF. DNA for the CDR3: TGTGCCAGCAGCTATGCCGGGACTAGGAGTAACATTCAGTACTTC.

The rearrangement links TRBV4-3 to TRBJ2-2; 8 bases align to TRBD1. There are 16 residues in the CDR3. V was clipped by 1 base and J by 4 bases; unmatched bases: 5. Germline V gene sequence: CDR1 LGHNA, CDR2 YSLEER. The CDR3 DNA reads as TGCGCCAGCAGCCAAGTATTAACAGGGGGCACCGGGGAGCTGTTTTTT. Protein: CASSQVLTGGTGELFF.

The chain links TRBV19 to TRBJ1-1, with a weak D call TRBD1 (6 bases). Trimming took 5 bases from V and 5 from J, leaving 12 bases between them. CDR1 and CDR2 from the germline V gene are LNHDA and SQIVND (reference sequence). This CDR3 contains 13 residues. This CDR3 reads CASSVTGRTEAFF. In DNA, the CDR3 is TGTGCCAGTAGTGTCACAGGGAGAACTGAAGCTTTCTTT. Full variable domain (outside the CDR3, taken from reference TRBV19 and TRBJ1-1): DGGITQSPKYLFRKEGQNVTLSCEQNLNHDAMYWYRQDPGQGLRLIYYSQIVNDFQKGDIAEGYSVSREKKESFPLTVTSAQKNPTAFYLCASSVTGRTEAFFGQGTRLTVV.

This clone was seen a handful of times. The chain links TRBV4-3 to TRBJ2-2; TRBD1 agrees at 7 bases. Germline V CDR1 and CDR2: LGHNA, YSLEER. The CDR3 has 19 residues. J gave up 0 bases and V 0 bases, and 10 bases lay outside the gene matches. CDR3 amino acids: CASSQDYPGTVANTGELFF. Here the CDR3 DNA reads TGCGCCAGCAGCCAAGATTATCCCGGGACAGTGGCGAACACCGGGGAGCTGTTTTTT.

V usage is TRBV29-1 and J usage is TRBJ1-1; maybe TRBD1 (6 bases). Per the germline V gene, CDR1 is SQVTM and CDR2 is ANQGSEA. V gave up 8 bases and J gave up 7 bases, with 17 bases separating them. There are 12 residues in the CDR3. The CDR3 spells CSPNPAQGEAFF. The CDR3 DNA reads TGCAGCCCCAATCCCGCACAGGGTGAAGCTTTCTTT.

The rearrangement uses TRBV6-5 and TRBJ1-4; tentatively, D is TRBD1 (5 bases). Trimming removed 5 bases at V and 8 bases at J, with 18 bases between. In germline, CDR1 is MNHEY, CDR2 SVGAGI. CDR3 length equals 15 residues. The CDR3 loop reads CASSLSGGEWEKLFF. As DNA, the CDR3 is TGTGCCAGCAGTCTCTCAGGAGGGGAATGGGAAAAACTGTTTTTT.

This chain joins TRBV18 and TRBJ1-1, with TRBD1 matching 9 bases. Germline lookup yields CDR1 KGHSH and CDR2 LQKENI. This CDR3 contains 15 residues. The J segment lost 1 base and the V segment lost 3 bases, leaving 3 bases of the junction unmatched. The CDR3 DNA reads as TGTGCCAGCTCACCCCTGGGACAGGGGAACACTGAAGCTTTCTTT. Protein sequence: CASSPLGQGNTEAFF.

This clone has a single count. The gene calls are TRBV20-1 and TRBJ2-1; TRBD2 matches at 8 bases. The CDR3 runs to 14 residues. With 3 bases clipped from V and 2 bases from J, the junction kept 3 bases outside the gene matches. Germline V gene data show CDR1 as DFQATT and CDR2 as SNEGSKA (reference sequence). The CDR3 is CSASTGGAYNEQFF. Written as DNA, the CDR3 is TGCAGTGCTAGTACGGGAGGGGCCTACAATGAGCAGTTCTTC.

The DNA of the CDR3 is TGTGCCAGCAAGAGGGGAGGGATCACAGATACGCAGTATTTT. The encoded protein is CASKRGGITDTQYF. This rearrangement joins TRBV6-5 to TRBJ2-3; 7 bases agree with TRBD2. CDR1 MNHEY and CDR2 SVGAGI come from the germline V gene. There are 14 residues in the CDR3. V was clipped by 7 bases and J by 2 bases; unmatched bases: 6.

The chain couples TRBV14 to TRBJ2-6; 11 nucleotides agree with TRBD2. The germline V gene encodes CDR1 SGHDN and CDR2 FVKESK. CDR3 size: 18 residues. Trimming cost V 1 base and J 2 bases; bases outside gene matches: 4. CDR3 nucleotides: TGTGCCAGCAGCCAAGGAACTAGCGGGAGTACTGGGGCCAACGTCCTGACTTTC. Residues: CASSQGTSGSTGANVLTF.

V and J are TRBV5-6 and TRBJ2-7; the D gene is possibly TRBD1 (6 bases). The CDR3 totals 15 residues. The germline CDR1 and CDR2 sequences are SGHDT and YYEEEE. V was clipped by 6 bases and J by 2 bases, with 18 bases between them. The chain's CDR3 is CASTTTRGSTYEQYF. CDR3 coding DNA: TGTGCCAGCACTACGACAAGGGGGAGTACCTACGAGCAGTACTTC. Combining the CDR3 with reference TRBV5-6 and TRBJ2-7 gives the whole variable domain DAGVTQSPTHLIKTRGQQVTLRCSPKSGHDTVSWYQQALGQGPQFIFQYYEEEERQRGNFPDRFSGHQFPNYSSELNVNALLLGDSALYLCASTTTRGSTYEQYFGPGTRLTVT.

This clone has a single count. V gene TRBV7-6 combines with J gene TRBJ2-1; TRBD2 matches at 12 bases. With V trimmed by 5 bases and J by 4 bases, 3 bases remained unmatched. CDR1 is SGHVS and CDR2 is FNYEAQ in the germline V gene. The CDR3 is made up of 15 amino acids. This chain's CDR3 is CASSGGLAGYNEQFF. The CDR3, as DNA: TGTGCCAGCAGCGGAGGACTAGCGGGATACAATGAGCAGTTCTTC.

The DNA of the CDR3 is TGTGCCAGCAGCTTGACAGGGGAAACGACCCAGTACTTC. Its translation is CASSLTGETTQYF. This chain uses TRBV5-6 with TRBJ2-5, with TRBD1 matching over 7 bases. With 1 base clipped from V and 7 bases from J, the junction kept 4 bases outside the gene matches. CDR1 and CDR2 from the germline V gene are SGHDT and YYEEEE. The CDR3 is made up of 13 amino acids.

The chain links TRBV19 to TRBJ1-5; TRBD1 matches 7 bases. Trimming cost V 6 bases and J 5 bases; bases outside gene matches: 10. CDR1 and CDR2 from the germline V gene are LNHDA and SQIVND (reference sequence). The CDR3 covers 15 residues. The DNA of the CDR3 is TGTGCCAGTAGCCATGGGACAGAACACCATCAGCCCCAGCATTTT. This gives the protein CASSHGTEHHQPQHF.

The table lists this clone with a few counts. CDR3 DNA: TGTGCCAGCTCACCGCGGGCGGGAGACTACGAGCAGTACTTC. Residues: CASSPRAGDYEQYF. The chain has TRBV18 and TRBJ2-7, with 7 bases that match TRBD2. Germline lookup yields CDR1 KGHSH and CDR2 LQKENI. The CDR3 extends over 14 amino acids. V shed 3 bases, J shed 3 bases, and the junction held 5 bases outside the gene matches. The full variable domain, rest sourced from reference TRBV18 and TRBJ2-7, is NAGVMQNPRHLVRRRGQEARLRCSPMKGHSHVYWYRQLPEEGLKFMVYLQKENIIDESGMPKERFSAEFPKEGPSILRIQQVVRGDSAAYFCASSPRAGDYEQYFGPGTRLTVT.

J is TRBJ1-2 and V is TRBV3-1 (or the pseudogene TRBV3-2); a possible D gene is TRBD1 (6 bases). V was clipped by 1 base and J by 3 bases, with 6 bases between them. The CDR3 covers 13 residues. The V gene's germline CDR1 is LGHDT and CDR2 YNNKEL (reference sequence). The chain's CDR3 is CASSQGQDYGYTF. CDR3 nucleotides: TGTGCCAGCAGCCAAGGACAGGACTATGGCTACACCTTC.

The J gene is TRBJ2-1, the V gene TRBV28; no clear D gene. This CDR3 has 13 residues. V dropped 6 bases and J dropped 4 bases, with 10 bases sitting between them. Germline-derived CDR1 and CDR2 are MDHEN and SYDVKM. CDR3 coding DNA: TGTGCCAGCAGCCTCTACGATTACAATGAGCAGTTCTTC. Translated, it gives CASSLYDYNEQFF.

The CDR3 DNA is TGTGCCAGCAGTTTAGGGGGCTCGGGGCAAGAGACCCAGTACTTC. As protein: CASSLGGSGQETQYF. The rearrangement uses TRBV28 and TRBJ2-5, with TRBD1 as a possible D gene (6 bases). This CDR3 region has 15 residues. Trimming removed 2 bases from V and 2 bases from J, with 12 bases in between. Germline CDR1 reads MDHEN; CDR2 reads SYDVKM.

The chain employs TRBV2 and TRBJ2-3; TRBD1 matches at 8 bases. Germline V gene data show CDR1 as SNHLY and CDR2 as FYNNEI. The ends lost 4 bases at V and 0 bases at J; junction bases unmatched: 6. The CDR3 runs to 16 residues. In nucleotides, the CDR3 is TGTGCCAGCAGTGGACGGACAGGGTCTAGCACAGATACGCAGTATTTT. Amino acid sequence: CASSGRTGSSTDTQYF.

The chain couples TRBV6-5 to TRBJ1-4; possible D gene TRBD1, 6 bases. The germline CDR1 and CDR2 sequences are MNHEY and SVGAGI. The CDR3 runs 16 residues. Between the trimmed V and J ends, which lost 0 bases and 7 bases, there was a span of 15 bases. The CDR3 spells CASSYSIGGTGEKLFF. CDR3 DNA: TGTGCCAGCAGTTACTCGATTGGGGGCACTGGTGAAAAACTGTTTTTT.

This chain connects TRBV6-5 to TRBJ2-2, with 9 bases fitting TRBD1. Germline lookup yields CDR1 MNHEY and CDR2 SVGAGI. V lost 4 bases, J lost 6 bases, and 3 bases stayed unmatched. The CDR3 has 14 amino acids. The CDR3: CASSLQGAPGELFF. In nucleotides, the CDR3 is TGTGCCAGCAGTTTACAGGGGGCACCCGGGGAGCTGTTTTTT.

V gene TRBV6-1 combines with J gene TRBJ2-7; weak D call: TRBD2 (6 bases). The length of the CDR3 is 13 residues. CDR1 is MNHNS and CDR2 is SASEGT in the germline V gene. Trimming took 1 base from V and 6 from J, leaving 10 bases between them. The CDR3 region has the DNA TGTGCCAGCAGTGAAGGACTAGTCCGCGAGCAGTACTTC. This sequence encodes CASSEGLVREQYF.

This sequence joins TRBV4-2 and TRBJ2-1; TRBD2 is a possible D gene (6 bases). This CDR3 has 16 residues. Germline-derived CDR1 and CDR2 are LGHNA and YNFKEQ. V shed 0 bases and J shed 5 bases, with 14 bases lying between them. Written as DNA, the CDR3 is TGTGCCAGCAGCCAAGAACCTCCAGGGACTCACAATGAGCAGTTCTTC. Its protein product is CASSQEPPGTHNEQFF.

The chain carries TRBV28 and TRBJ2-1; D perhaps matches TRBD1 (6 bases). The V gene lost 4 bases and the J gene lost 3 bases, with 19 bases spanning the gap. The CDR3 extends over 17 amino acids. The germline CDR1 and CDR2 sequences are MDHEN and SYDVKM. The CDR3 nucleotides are TGTGCCAGCAGTTCCCCGACAGGCGATACCCTCTACAATGAGCAGTTCTTC. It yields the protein CASSSPTGDTLYNEQFF. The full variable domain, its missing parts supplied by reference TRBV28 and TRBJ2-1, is DVKVTQSSRYLVKRTGEKVFLECVQDMDHENMFWYRQDPGLGLRLIYFSYDVKMKEKGDIPEGYSVSREKKERFSLILESASTNQTSMYLCASSSPTGDTLYNEQFFGPGTRLTVL.

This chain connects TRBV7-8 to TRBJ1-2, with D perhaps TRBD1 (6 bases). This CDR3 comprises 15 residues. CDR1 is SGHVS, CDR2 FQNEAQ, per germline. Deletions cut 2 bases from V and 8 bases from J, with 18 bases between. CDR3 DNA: TGTGCCAGCAGCTTAATTGGGAGGGGGGTCGAGGGCTACACCTTC. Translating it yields CASSLIGRGVEGYTF.

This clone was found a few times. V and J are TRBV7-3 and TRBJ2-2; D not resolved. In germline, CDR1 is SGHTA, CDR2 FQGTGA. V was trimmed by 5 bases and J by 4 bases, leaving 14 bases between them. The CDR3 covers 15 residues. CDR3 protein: CASSPHLSGTGELFF. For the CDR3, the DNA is TGTGCCAGCAGCCCTCACCTTAGTGGCACCGGGGAGCTGTTTTTT. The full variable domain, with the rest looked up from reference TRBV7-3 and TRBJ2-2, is GAGVSQTPSNKVTEKGKYVELRCDPISGHTALYWYRQSLGQGPEFLIYFQGTGAADDSGLPNDRFFAVRPEGSVSTLKIQRTERGDSAVYLCASSPHLSGTGELFFGEGSRLTVL.

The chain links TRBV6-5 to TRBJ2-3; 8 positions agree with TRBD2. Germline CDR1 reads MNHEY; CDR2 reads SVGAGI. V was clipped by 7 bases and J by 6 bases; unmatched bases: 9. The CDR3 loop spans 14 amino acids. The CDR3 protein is CASKISGIGDTQYF. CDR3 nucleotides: TGTGCCAGCAAGATTAGCGGGATAGGGGATACGCAGTATTTT.